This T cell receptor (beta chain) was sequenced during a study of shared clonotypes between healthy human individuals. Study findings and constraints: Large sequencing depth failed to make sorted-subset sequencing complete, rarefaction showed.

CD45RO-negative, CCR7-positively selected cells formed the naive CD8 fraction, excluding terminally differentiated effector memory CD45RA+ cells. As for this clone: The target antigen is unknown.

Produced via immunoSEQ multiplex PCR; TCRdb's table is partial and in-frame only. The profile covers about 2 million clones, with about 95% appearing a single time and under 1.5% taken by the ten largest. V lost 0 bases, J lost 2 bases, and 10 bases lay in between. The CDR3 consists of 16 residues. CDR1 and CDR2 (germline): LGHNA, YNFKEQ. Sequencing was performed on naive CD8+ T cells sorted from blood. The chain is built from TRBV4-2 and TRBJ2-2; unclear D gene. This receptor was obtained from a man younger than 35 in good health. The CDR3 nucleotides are TGTGCCAGCAGCCAAGATTTCGACCAAAACACCGGGGAGCTGTTTTTT. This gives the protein CASSQDFDQNTGELFF.